Each of the 28 T cell receptor beta chains below was sequenced from the same sample in a study of T cell repertoires in cytomegalovirus infection. Via MiXCR, TCRdb re-called the reads, giving one row per CDR3 protein. The repertoire has 680,000 or so distinct CDR3 sequences, about 40% of them found once; the top ten carry 2.5% to 3.5%. Sequencing used PBMCs. These receptors were collected from a human donor in good health (CMV status not recorded). Some clones in this sample may be carry-over from other donors' samples.

The CDR3 nucleotides read TGCGCCAGCAGTAAGGGGGCGCCTCAAGAGACCCAGTACTTC. Amino acids: CASSKGAPQETQYF. The chain links TRBV5-1 to TRBJ2-5, with 7 bases aligning to TRBD1. This CDR3 region has 14 residues. Germline values: CDR1 SGHRS, CDR2 YFSETQ. The junction had 6 bases not matched to a gene; V was cut back by 5 bases and J by 2 bases.

The chain carries TRBV4-1 and TRBJ2-7, with 8 bases matching TRBD1. The CDR3 is 15 residues long. Unmatched junction bases numbered 6, after V lost 3 bases and J lost 2 bases. Per germline, CDR1 MGHRA and CDR2 YSYEKL. The CDR3: CASSHAGTGPYEQYF. In DNA, the CDR3 is TGCGCCAGCAGCCACGCCGGGACAGGACCCTACGAGCAGTACTTC.

This chain uses TRBV6-6 with TRBJ1-5; D possibly corresponds to TRBD1 (6 bases). Trimming pared 7 bases from V and 7 bases from J, leaving 26 bases between. The CDR3 runs 17 residues. Germline V gene data show CDR1 as MNHNY and CDR2 as SVGAGI (reference sequence). The CDR3 DNA follows: TGTGCCAGCACCCCATACGTCGGACAGTCACTTGGCCAGCCCCAGCATTTT. It encodes CASTPYVGQSLGQPQHF.

The chain links TRBV28 to TRBJ2-1; TRBD2 matches at 13 bases. Germline CDR1 and CDR2: MDHEN and SYDVKM. With V trimmed by 5 bases and J by 4 bases, 11 bases remained unmatched. The CDR3 totals 18 residues. In DNA form, the CDR3 reads TGTGCCAGCAGTGCGGGACTAGCGGGGCTAATGTTGTACAATGAGCAGTTCTTC. Translated, it gives CASSAGLAGLMLYNEQFF.

The chain uses TRBV19 and TRBJ1-2; 11 positions agree with TRBD1. This CDR3 spans 16 amino acids. CDR1 is LNHDA, CDR2 SQIVND, per germline (reference sequence). Unmatched junction bases numbered 10, after V lost 7 bases and J lost 3 bases. In DNA form, the CDR3 reads TGTGCCAGTAAAACAACTGGACAGGGGGCAGACTATGGCTACACCTTC. It specifies CASKTTGQGADYGYTF. Filled out from reference TRBV19 and TRBJ1-2, the complete variable domain reads DGGITQSPKYLFRKEGQNVTLSCEQNLNHDAMYWYRQDPGQGLRLIYYSQIVNDFQKGDIAEGYSVSREKKESFPLTVTSAQKNPTAFYLCASKTTGQGADYGYTFGSGTRLTVV.

The CDR3 sequence: CASSDGDSSGPTF. The CDR3 nucleotides are TGTGCCAGCAGTGACGGGGACAGTTCTGGTCCCACCTTC. The chain uses TRBV6-4 and TRBJ1-2; 7 nucleotides align to TRBD1. The CDR3 length is 13 residues. J lost 13 bases, V lost 2 bases, and 10 bases had no gene match. CDR1 MRHNA and CDR2 SNTAGT come from the germline V gene.

Details on this clonotype: The conserved closing phenylalanine or tryptophan is absent in this CDR3, likely reflecting a read error. This chain uses TRBV11-2 with TRBJ1-2, with 9 positions matching TRBD1. The length of the CDR3 is 16 residues. The germline V gene has CDR1 SGHAT and CDR2 FQNNGV. V gave up 2 bases and J gave up 8 bases; unmatched junction bases: 12. CDR3 sequence reads: CASSLSSYRGRRGYTL. In DNA, the CDR3 is TGTGCCAGCAGCTTATCCTCGTACAGGGGGCGTCGAGGCTACACCTTA.

J is TRBJ1-1 and V is TRBV30; the D gene is possibly TRBD1 (6 bases). Germline loops: CDR1 GTSNPN, CDR2 SVGIG (reference sequence). The length of the CDR3 is 14 residues. V was clipped by 6 bases and J by 1 base, with 15 bases between them. DNA for the CDR3: TGTGCCTGTCGGAAGGGACACCCGAACACTGAAGCTTTCTTT. The encoded protein is CACRKGHPNTEAFF.

This clonotype was seen a few times. The CDR3 region is CAILGGDNYGYTF. As DNA, the CDR3 is TGTGCCATCTTGGGAGGGGATAACTATGGCTACACCTTC. The V gene is TRBV10-3, the J gene TRBJ1-2, with D maybe TRBD1 (5 bases). Germline assignment: CDR1 ENHRY and CDR2 SYGVKD. CDR3 length equals 13 residues. The germline V and J ends were trimmed by 8 bases and 1 base, with 11 bases remaining between them.

The sample holds a few counts of this clonotype. This chain joins TRBV28 and TRBJ1-2; 8 bases are shared with TRBD1. The germline CDR1 and CDR2 sequences are MDHEN and SYDVKM. This CDR3 comprises 16 residues. Germline trimming cut 8 bases from V and 6 bases from J; bases unmatched to any gene: 17. The CDR3 loop reads CASGPPRQGPFDGYTF. The CDR3 DNA reads TGTGCCAGCGGTCCCCCACGACAGGGGCCCTTCGATGGCTACACCTTC.

This rearrangement joins TRBV7-2 to TRBJ1-5; no firm D call. Germline CDR1 reads SGHTA; CDR2 reads FQGNSA. The V and J ends lost 5 bases and 0 bases respectively, with 14 bases between them. The CDR3 runs 16 residues. CDR3 residues: CASSPYGVNSNQPQHF. CDR3 in DNA: TGTGCCAGCAGCCCATACGGGGTTAATAGCAATCAGCCCCAGCATTTT.

In this sample, this clonotype turned up a few times. This chain joins TRBV6-5 and TRBJ1-2; possible D gene TRBD1, 5 bases. The CDR3 consists of 15 residues. Trimming removed 0 bases at V and 5 bases at J, with 13 bases between. The V gene's germline CDR1 is MNHEY and CDR2 SVGAGI. The CDR3 spells CASSYSPGLTYGYTF. CDR3 in DNA: TGTGCCAGCAGTTACTCCCCAGGGCTTACTTATGGCTACACCTTC.

The chain uses TRBV10-3 and TRBJ2-1, with 9 positions matching TRBD1. This CDR3 is built from 15 residues. CDR1 ENHRY and CDR2 SYGVKD come from the germline V gene. V gave up 1 base and J gave up 6 bases; unmatched junction bases: 4. The CDR3 nucleotides are TGTGCCATCAGTGAGTATAGGACAGGGGTCAATGAGCAGTTCTTC. Translated, it gives CAISEYRTGVNEQFF.

The genes are TRBV19 and TRBJ1-3; 7 positions match TRBD1. Germline CDR1 LNHDA, CDR2 SQIVND (reference sequence). The CDR3 covers 15 residues. V lost 3 bases, J lost 2 bases, and 4 bases stayed unmatched. This CDR3 is CASSISDRPGNTIYF. CDR3 sequence (DNA): TGTGCCAGTAGTATCTCGGACAGGCCTGGAAACACCATATATTTT.

The chain carries TRBV20-1 and TRBJ2-1; a weak D match, TRBD2 (6 bases). The CDR3 runs 12 residues. Trimming stripped 1 base from V and 10 bases from J, with 11 bases between. Per the germline V gene, CDR1 is DFQATT and CDR2 is SNEGSKA (reference sequence). The CDR3 protein is CSARVGGVEQFF. CDR3 nucleotide sequence: TGCAGTGCTAGAGTGGGCGGGGTAGAGCAGTTCTTC.

The J gene is TRBJ1-5, the V gene TRBV2; 9 bases align to TRBD1. The CDR3 spans 17 residues. Germline V CDR1 and CDR2: SNHLY, FYNNEI. The J segment lost 2 bases and the V segment lost 6 bases, leaving 11 bases of the junction unmatched. The CDR3 bases are TGTGCCAGCAGGGGACAGGGCCCCTTGGAGGGCAATCAGCCCCAGCATTTT. Translation gives CASRGQGPLEGNQPQHF.

The V and J genes are TRBV2 and TRBJ2-1; weak D call: TRBD1 (6 bases). CDR3 size: 13 residues. V lost 3 bases, J lost 8 bases, and 11 bases lay in between. The germline CDR1 and CDR2 sequences are SNHLY and FYNNEI. CDR3 sequence reads: CASSDRGRHEQFF. In nucleotides, the CDR3 is TGTGCCAGCAGTGACAGGGGCAGGCATGAGCAGTTCTTC.

This clonotype was seen a few times. V gene TRBV7-9 combines with J gene TRBJ1-1, with D perhaps TRBD1 (6 bases). V lost 5 bases and J lost 4, with 20 bases in between. The CDR3 is made up of 16 amino acids. Per the germline V gene, CDR1 is SEHNR and CDR2 is FQNEAQ (reference sequence). CDR3 bases: TGTGCCAGCAGCGTACACAGGGATGCAGGTGCCACTGAAGCTTTCTTT. This sequence encodes CASSVHRDAGATEAFF.

This clonotype was detected a few times. The gene calls are TRBV28 and TRBJ2-2, with a possible D match to TRBD2 (6 bases). V was pared by 6 bases and J by 9 bases, with 14 bases between. CDR1 is MDHEN, CDR2 SYDVKM, per germline. The CDR3 has 13 amino acids. The CDR3 bases are TGTGCCAGCAGGGGGACTCCGACCTGGGAGCTGTTTTTT. It yields the protein CASRGTPTWELFF.

The genes are TRBV10-3 and TRBJ1-3, with 9 bases identical to TRBD1. Per germline, CDR1 ENHRY and CDR2 SYGVKD. The CDR3 loop spans 20 amino acids. The V and J ends lost 0 bases and 0 bases, in that order; junction bases with no gene match: 12. CDR3 protein: CAISESMEGQGFGSGNTIYF. The CDR3 DNA follows: TGTGCCATCAGTGAGTCGATGGAGGGACAGGGATTCGGCTCTGGAAACACCATATATTTT.

This clonotype was recorded at least ten times. The chain couples TRBV7-8 to TRBJ1-5, with 7 positions matching TRBD1. In germline, CDR1 is SGHVS, CDR2 FQNEAQ. V lost 1 base to trimming and J lost 1 base; unmatched junction nucleotides: 1. This CDR3 region has 15 residues. The CDR3 region is CASSLEGASNQPQHF. The CDR3 coding sequence is TGTGCCAGCAGCTTAGAGGGGGCAAGCAATCAGCCCCAGCATTTT.

V gene TRBV19 combines with J gene TRBJ2-2; no firm D call. Trimming removed 3 bases from V and 2 bases from J, with 10 bases in between. This CDR3 has 15 residues. Germline V gives CDR1 LNHDA, CDR2 SQIVND (reference sequence). In DNA, the CDR3 is TGTGCCAGTAGTATCGCTGGGCCTAACACCGGGGAGCTGTTTTTT. Translated: CASSIAGPNTGELFF.

Many counts were recorded for this clonotype. V usage is TRBV4-1 and J usage is TRBJ2-7, with D possibly called TRBD1 or TRBD2 (5 bases each). This CDR3 region has 13 residues. V was trimmed by 2 bases and J by 7 bases, leaving 12 bases between them. CDR1 is MGHRA, CDR2 YSYEKL, per germline. The CDR3 is CASSQNRGIEQYF. The CDR3 coding sequence is TGCGCCAGCAGCCAAAACCGGGGCATTGAGCAGTACTTC.

The rearrangement uses TRBV18 and TRBJ2-3; possible D gene TRBD1, 5 bases. This CDR3 is 15 amino acids long. Trimming shortened V by 3 bases and J by 1 base, and 11 bases separated the two germline ends. CDR1 and CDR2 from the germline V gene are KGHSH and LQKENI. The CDR3 coding sequence is TGTGCCAGCTCACCTCAGGGTTTTGGCACAGATACGCAGTATTTT. Protein product: CASSPQGFGTDTQYF.

This clonotype was seen many times. The chain couples TRBV7-2 to TRBJ1-6; D ambiguous. The CDR3 length is 15 residues. Trimming took off 7 bases at V and 3 bases at J, with 13 bases between the two ends. The germline gives CDR1 SGHTA, CDR2 FQGNSA. The CDR3 nucleotides are TGTGCCAGCACGAGAGATAACAACTATAATTCACCCCTCCACTTT. Protein: CASTRDNNYNSPLHF.

This clonotype is large in the sample. J is TRBJ2-1 and V is TRBV7-6; 8 nucleotides agree with TRBD1. V shed 5 bases and J 6 bases; nucleotides not matched to a gene: 12. The germline gives CDR1 SGHVS, CDR2 FNYEAQ. The CDR3 is 16 residues long. The CDR3 region has the DNA TGTGCCAGCAGCCACCCCGGAACAGGGGGGATCAATGAGCAGTTCTTC. Amino acids: CASSHPGTGGINEQFF.

This rearrangement joins TRBV5-6 to TRBJ1-4; tentative D call: TRBD1 (5 bases). The V end was cut by 1 base, the J end by 7 bases, with 14 bases between. CDR1 is SGHDT and CDR2 is YYEEEE in the germline V gene. This CDR3 spans 15 amino acids. CDR3 DNA sequence: TGTGCCAGCAGCTTGTTCGGGGGAACGATTGAAAAACTGTTTTTT. It encodes CASSLFGGTIEKLFF.

CDR3 sequence reads: CSVEYSEKLFF. Here the CDR3 DNA reads TGCAGCGTTGAATACTCTGAAAAACTGTTTTTT. V usage is TRBV29-1 and J usage is TRBJ1-4; no firm D call. Germline loops: CDR1 SQVTM, CDR2 ANQGSEA. V was trimmed by 2 bases and J by 7 bases, leaving 5 bases between them. The CDR3 loop spans 11 amino acids.